The 11 T cell receptor beta chains listed next were all sequenced from one sample in a study of T cell responses to AZD1222 COVID-19 vaccine. Method: immunoSEQ multiplex PCR; TCRdb's copy keeps in-frame clones and lacks some. The sample yields approximately 120,000 clones, around 93% seen once. Sequencing was performed on peripheral blood, taken on day 0 of AZD1222 vaccination. These receptors all stem from an adult in good health.

Concerning this clone itself: The sample holds other DNA sequences that translate to the same CDR3. The chain combines TRBV5-1 with TRBJ2-5, with D unclear. Germline V gene data show CDR1 as SGHRS and CDR2 as YFSETQ. Deletions cut 3 bases from V and 2 bases from J, with 2 bases between. The CDR3 runs 11 residues. This chain's CDR3 is CASSSQETQYF. CDR3 coding DNA: TGCGCCAGCAGCTCACAAGAGACCCAGTACTTC.

The genes are TRBV29-1 and TRBJ2-1, with a possible D match to TRBD1 (6 bases). Trimming left V 0 bases short and J 5 bases short, with 11 bases between. The germline gives CDR1 SQVTM, CDR2 ANQGSEA. CDR3 length: 14 residues. The CDR3 spells CSVEESNRDNEQFF. DNA of the CDR3: TGCAGCGTTGAAGAATCAAACAGGGACAATGAGCAGTTCTTC.

The J gene is TRBJ2-2, the V gene TRBV7-8; the match to TRBD1 covers 9 bases. The CDR3 sequence is 15 residues long. Germline V gives CDR1 SGHVS, CDR2 FQNEAQ. Trimming removed 5 bases from V and 5 bases from J; junction bases left unmatched: 6. In DNA form, the CDR3 reads TGTGCCAGCAGCCCGAACAGGGGGCCAACCGGGGAGCTGTTTTTT. Its translation: CASSPNRGPTGELFF.

The rearrangement uses TRBV2 and TRBJ1-2, with D tentatively TRBD1 (6 bases). The CDR3 is 12 residues long. Deletions cut 7 bases from V and 4 bases from J, with 10 bases between. Germline CDR1 and CDR2: SNHLY and FYNNEI. The CDR3 nucleotides read TGTGCCAGCACGGGGGGCCTCTATGGCTACACCTTC. This encodes CASTGGLYGYTF.

V is TRBV6-5 and J is TRBJ1-1; a possible D gene is TRBD1 (5 bases). The CDR3 totals 14 residues. Deletions cut 11 bases from V and 1 base from J, with 17 bases between. Germline V gene lookup returns CDR1 MNHEY and CDR2 SVGAGI. The CDR3 DNA follows: TGTGCCTCACGGCAGGGAAGTTCGAACACTGAAGCTTTCTTT. Translating gives CASRQGSSNTEAFF.

The rearrangement links TRBV7-2 to TRBJ2-7; no reliable D call. Germline V gene sequence: CDR1 SGHTA, CDR2 FQGNSA. This CDR3 has 11 residues. The ends were cut back, 4 bases at V and 2 bases at J, with 3 bases in the middle. In DNA form, the CDR3 reads TGTGCCAGCAGCTCGACCTACGAGCAGTACTTC. Protein product: CASSSTYEQYF. The full variable domain, its missing parts supplied by reference TRBV7-2 and TRBJ2-7, is GAGVSQSPSNKVTEKGKDVELRCDPISGHTALYWYRQSLGQGLEFLIYFQGNSAPDKSGLPSDRFSAERTGGSVSTLTIQRTQQEDSAVYLCASSSTYEQYFGPGTRLTVT.

The chain couples TRBV11-2 to TRBJ1-2; D ambiguous. Looked up from germline, CDR1 is SGHAT and CDR2 is FQNNGV. This CDR3 contains 11 residues. V was cut by 1 base and J by 8 bases, with 5 bases left in between. The CDR3 sequence: CASSLGWGYTF. As DNA, the CDR3 is TGTGCCAGCAGCTTAGGATGGGGCTACACCTTC. Full variable domain (rest looked up from reference TRBV11-2 and TRBJ1-2): EAGVAQSPRYKIIEKRQSVAFWCNPISGHATLYWYQQILGQGPKLLIQFQNNGVVDDSQLPKDRFSAERLKGVDSTLKIQPAKLEDSAVYLCASSLGWGYTFGSGTRLTVV.

V is TRBV4-2 and J is TRBJ2-7; a possible D gene is TRBD1 (5 bases). CDR1 and CDR2 from the germline V gene are LGHNA and YNFKEQ. CDR3 length: 14 residues. Trimming shortened V by 0 bases and J by 6 bases, and 12 bases separated the two germline ends. The CDR3 spells CASSQDGARGEQYF. CDR3 sequence (DNA): TGTGCCAGCAGCCAAGATGGGGCTAGGGGCGAGCAGTACTTC.

J is TRBJ2-3 and V is TRBV9, with D uncertain. Germline values: CDR1 SGDLS, CDR2 YYNGEE. V dropped 0 bases and J dropped 2 bases, with 10 bases sitting between them. CDR3 size: 15 residues. The CDR3 DNA sequence: TGTGCCAGCAGCGTAGATGTGACTCACACAGATACGCAGTATTTT. This gives the protein CASSVDVTHTDTQYF. Full variable domain (outside the CDR3, taken from reference TRBV9 and TRBJ2-3): DSGVTQTPKHLITATGQRVTLRCSPRSGDLSVYWYQQSLDQGLQFLIQYYNGEERAKGNILERFSAQQFPDLHSELNLSSLELGDSALYFCASSVDVTHTDTQYFGPGTRLTVL.

This chain links TRBV11-2 with TRBJ1-2; no clear D. Germline V gene lookup returns CDR1 SGHAT and CDR2 FQNNGV. The CDR3 consists of 12 residues. With 2 bases removed from V and 6 bases from J, the gap between germline ends came to 7 bases. CDR3 sequence (DNA): TGTGCCAGCAGCTTAAATCGGCATGGCTACACCTTC. Protein: CASSLNRHGYTF. The complete variable domain, with remaining parts taken from reference TRBV11-2 and TRBJ1-2, reads EAGVAQSPRYKIIEKRQSVAFWCNPISGHATLYWYQQILGQGPKLLIQFQNNGVVDDSQLPKDRFSAERLKGVDSTLKIQPAKLEDSAVYLCASSLNRHGYTFGSGTRLTVV.

The chain combines TRBV2 with TRBJ1-1, with 7 positions matching TRBD1. Germline lookup yields CDR1 SNHLY and CDR2 FYNNEI. After removal of 5 bases from V and 4 bases from J, the junction contained 13 bases not matched to a gene. The CDR3 has 16 amino acids. CDR3 amino acids: CASSTPRTGWGTEAFF. DNA of the CDR3: TGTGCCAGCAGTACCCCTCGGACAGGTTGGGGCACTGAAGCTTTCTTT.